The rows below give T cell receptor beta chains drawn from one sample of a study of T cell repertoires in cytomegalovirus infection. Using its own MiXCR run on the reads, TCRdb lists one record per CDR3 protein. The sample consists of 150,000 to 200,000 distinct CDR3 sequences, about a tenth of them appearing once. Sequencing was performed on PBMCs. Receptors were obtained from a human donor in good health (CMV status not recorded). Some clones in this sample may be carry-over from other donors' samples. CDR3s include the opening cysteine and the closing phenylalanine or tryptophan. The order of the fields is D gene, V gene, clone size, J gene, CDR3 protein, CDR3 DNA. D genes are given only for firm matches. Clone size is not always given. Where it is, it says once, few, many or a class for expanded clones.

d_call: TRBD1; v_call: TRBV28; clone_size: few; j_call: TRBJ1-3; cdr3_aa: CASSLAGGAGNTIYF; cdr3_nt: TGTGCCAGCAGTTTAGCAGGGGGCGCTGGAAACACCATATATTTT
d_call: TRBD1; v_call: TRBV7-2; clone_size: many; j_call: TRBJ1-1; cdr3_aa: CASSPTGGHTEAFF; cdr3_nt: TGTGCCAGCAGCCCTACAGGGGGCCACACTGAAGCTTTCTTT
d_call: TRBD1; v_call: TRBV28; clone_size: many; j_call: TRBJ2-5; cdr3_aa: CASRMPTGQETQYF; cdr3_nt: TGTGCCAGCAGGATGCCGACAGGGCAAGAGACCCAGTACTTC
d_call: .; v_call: TRBV12-3/TRBV12-4; clone_size: .; j_call: TRBJ1-6; cdr3_aa: CASSLFGRDSPLHF; cdr3_nt: TGTGCCAGCAGTTTATTCGGACGGGATTCACCCCTCCACTTT
d_call: TRBD2; v_call: TRBV12-3/TRBV12-4; clone_size: once; j_call: TRBJ2-1; cdr3_aa: CASTPWGGGLNEQFF; cdr3_nt: TGTGCCAGCACCCCCTGGGGGGGGGGGTTGAATGAGCAGTTCTTC
d_call: TRBD2; v_call: TRBV29-1; clone_size: few; j_call: TRBJ2-3; cdr3_aa: CSAISGSSRTDTQYF; cdr3_nt: TGCAGCGCTATAAGCGGGAGCTCTCGCACAGATACGCAGTATTTT
d_call: .; v_call: TRBV10-3; clone_size: many; j_call: TRBJ2-2; cdr3_aa: CAIRGDIRTGELFF; cdr3_nt: TGTGCCATCAGGGGGGACATCCGCACCGGGGAGCTGTTTTTT
d_call: .; v_call: TRBV28; clone_size: few; j_call: TRBJ1-1; cdr3_aa: CASSVEASTVKAFF; cdr3_nt: TGTGCCAGCAGCGTGGAGGCATCGACAGTAAAGGCTTTCTTT
d_call: .; v_call: TRBV7-3; clone_size: many; j_call: TRBJ1-3; cdr3_aa: CASSPLGNTADTIYF; cdr3_nt: TGTGCCAGCAGCCCGCTGGGTAACACGGCGGACACCATATATTTT
d_call: .; v_call: TRBV6-2/TRBV6-3; clone_size: .; j_call: TRBJ1-1; cdr3_aa: CASNPERGVHTEAFF; cdr3_nt: TGTGCCAGCAACCCTGAAAGAGGGGTACACACTGAAGCTTTCTTT
d_call: .; v_call: TRBV12-3/TRBV12-4; clone_size: many; j_call: TRBJ2-1; cdr3_aa: CASSFGLASNEQFF; cdr3_nt: TGTGCCAGCAGTTTCGGTCTAGCCTCCAATGAGCAGTTCTTC
d_call: .; v_call: TRBV5-6; clone_size: .; j_call: TRBJ2-1; cdr3_aa: CASSLVTALEQFF; cdr3_nt: TGTGCCAGCAGCTTGGTTACCGCCCTAGAGCAGTTCTTC
d_call: .; v_call: TRBV20-1; clone_size: many; j_call: TRBJ2-6; cdr3_aa: CSAASQGAISSGANVLTF; cdr3_nt: TGCAGTGCCGCCTCTCAAGGGGCCATCAGCTCTGGGGCCAACGTCCTGACTTTC
d_call: TRBD2; v_call: TRBV5-1; clone_size: many; j_call: TRBJ2-3; cdr3_aa: CASSLATSGSGRAGTDTQYF; cdr3_nt: TGCGCCAGCAGCTTGGCCACTAGCGGGAGCGGCCGGGCTGGTACAGATACGCAGTATTTT
d_call: .; v_call: TRBV6-5; clone_size: many; j_call: TRBJ1-2; cdr3_aa: CASSHGTDYGYTF; cdr3_nt: TGTGCCAGCAGCCACGGGACGGACTATGGCTACACCTTC
d_call: TRBD1; v_call: TRBV11-2; clone_size: many; j_call: TRBJ1-4; cdr3_aa: CASSTTGQGLLKLFF; cdr3_nt: TGTGCCAGCAGCACCACGGGACAGGGCTTGCTTAAACTGTTTTTT
d_call: TRBD1; v_call: TRBV7-2; clone_size: many; j_call: TRBJ1-2; cdr3_aa: CAIYDRASYGYTF; cdr3_nt: TGTGCCATCTATGACAGGGCATCTTATGGCTACACCTTC
d_call: TRBD2; v_call: TRBV29-1; clone_size: many; j_call: TRBJ2-1; cdr3_aa: CSVEDPASGGAHEQFF; cdr3_nt: TGCAGCGTTGAAGATCCGGCTAGCGGGGGGGCCCATGAGCAGTTCTTC
d_call: TRBD2; v_call: TRBV14; clone_size: few; j_call: TRBJ2-1; cdr3_aa: CASSPLAGVGEQFF; cdr3_nt: TGTGCCAGCAGCCCCTTAGCGGGAGTGGGGGAGCAGTTCTTC
d_call: .; v_call: TRBV7-8; clone_size: many; j_call: TRBJ1-1; cdr3_aa: CASSSRTLMNTEAFF; cdr3_nt: TGTGCCAGCAGCTCCCGGACACTAATGAACACTGAAGCTTTCTTT
d_call: TRBD2; v_call: TRBV27; clone_size: few; j_call: TRBJ2-3; cdr3_aa: CASSRRTSGGGTDTQYF; cdr3_nt: TGTGCCAGCAGTCGACGGACTAGCGGGGGAGGGACGGATACGCAGTATTTT
d_call: TRBD1; v_call: TRBV11-2; clone_size: few; j_call: TRBJ2-1; cdr3_aa: CASSFVLSGGMNMENEQFF; cdr3_nt: TGTGCCAGCAGCTTCGTCTTATCAGGGGGAATGAACATGGAGAATGAGCAGTTCTTC
d_call: .; v_call: TRBV4-1; clone_size: .; j_call: TRBJ2-1; cdr3_aa: CASSQDSAGLNEQFF; cdr3_nt: TGCGCCAGCAGCCAAGATTCCGCCGGGCTCAATGAGCAGTTCTTC
d_call: TRBD1; v_call: TRBV7-9; clone_size: .; j_call: TRBJ2-3; cdr3_aa: CASSLDVVTGAPDTQYF; cdr3_nt: TGTGCCAGCAGCTTAGACGTCGTCACAGGGGCCCCAGATACGCAGTATTTT
d_call: .; v_call: TRBV30; clone_size: .; j_call: TRBJ1-1; cdr3_aa: CAWITSGGTFFSTEAFF; cdr3_nt: TGTGCCTGGATAACTTCTGGGGGGACCTTTTTTAGCACTGAAGCTTTCTTT
d_call: TRBD1; v_call: TRBV24-1; clone_size: .; j_call: TRBJ2-3; cdr3_aa: CATSDLGTGDDTQYF; cdr3_nt: TGTGCCACCAGTGATTTGGGGACAGGTGACGATACGCAGTATTTT
d_call: .; v_call: TRBV19; clone_size: .; j_call: TRBJ1-4; cdr3_aa: CASSRTGTATNEKLFF; cdr3_nt: TGTGCCAGTAGTAGGACCGGGACGGCAACTAATGAAAAACTGTTTTTT
d_call: .; v_call: TRBV25-1; clone_size: few; j_call: TRBJ2-6; cdr3_aa: CASVGLVVSGANVLTF; cdr3_nt: TGTGCCAGCGTGGGCCTGGTAGTTTCTGGGGCCAACGTCCTGACTTTC
d_call: TRBD1; v_call: TRBV29-1; clone_size: many; j_call: TRBJ2-1; cdr3_aa: CSVDPGTAINEQFF; cdr3_nt: TGCAGCGTTGACCCCGGGACAGCGATCAATGAGCAGTTCTTC
d_call: TRBD1; v_call: TRBV19; clone_size: .; j_call: TRBJ1-5; cdr3_aa: CASSMTGGHQPQHF; cdr3_nt: TGTGCCAGTAGTATGACAGGGGGCCATCAGCCCCAGCATTTT
d_call: TRBD1; v_call: TRBV6-2/TRBV6-3; clone_size: many; j_call: TRBJ2-1; cdr3_aa: CASSYTQGTGSNEQFF; cdr3_nt: TGTGCCAGCAGTTACACTCAGGGGACAGGGAGCAATGAGCAGTTCTTC
d_call: TRBD1; v_call: TRBV7-2; clone_size: many; j_call: TRBJ1-3; cdr3_aa: CASSFGTGGATGNTIYF; cdr3_nt: TGTGCCAGCAGCTTCGGGACAGGGGGCGCGACTGGAAACACCATATATTTT
d_call: .; v_call: TRBV5-5; clone_size: many; j_call: TRBJ1-2; cdr3_aa: CASSLGSRPDDNYGYTF; cdr3_nt: TGTGCCAGCAGTTTGGGGTCGCGGCCCGACGATAACTATGGCTACACCTTC
d_call: .; v_call: TRBV19; clone_size: few; j_call: TRBJ1-6; cdr3_aa: CASSAHRPGSSYNSPLHF; cdr3_nt: TGTGCCAGTAGTGCACACCGGCCAGGGAGCTCCTATAATTCACCCCTCCACTTT
d_call: TRBD1; v_call: TRBV29-1; clone_size: .; j_call: TRBJ1-2; cdr3_aa: CSAVHRDRFMYYTF; cdr3_nt: TGCAGCGCTGTACACCGGGACAGGTTTATGTACTACACCTTC
d_call: .; v_call: TRBV5-6; clone_size: few; j_call: TRBJ2-7; cdr3_aa: CASSLGTLSYEQYF; cdr3_nt: TGTGCCAGCAGCTTGGGAACCCTTTCCTACGAGCAGTACTTC
d_call: TRBD1; v_call: TRBV19; clone_size: many; j_call: TRBJ1-2; cdr3_aa: CASGQGVAYGYTF; cdr3_nt: TGTGCCAGTGGACAGGGGGTGGCCTATGGCTACACCTTC
d_call: .; v_call: TRBV11-1; clone_size: many; j_call: TRBJ2-1; cdr3_aa: CASSLGPSVRNEQFF; cdr3_nt: TGTGCCAGCAGCTTGGGTCCTAGCGTCAGGAATGAGCAGTTCTTC
d_call: .; v_call: TRBV7-2; clone_size: many; j_call: TRBJ2-7; cdr3_aa: CASSPTGRYEQYF; cdr3_nt: TGTGCCAGCAGCCCAACGGGCCGCTACGAGCAGTACTTC
d_call: TRBD1; v_call: TRBV19; clone_size: few; j_call: TRBJ1-5; cdr3_aa: CASSTGALNQPQHF; cdr3_nt: TGTGCCAGTTCGACAGGGGCCCTCAATCAGCCCCAGCATTTT
d_call: .; v_call: TRBV7-2; clone_size: many; j_call: TRBJ1-1; cdr3_aa: CASSRTWRDDTEAFF; cdr3_nt: TGTGCCAGCAGCCGTACGTGGCGCGACGACACTGAAGCTTTCTTT
d_call: .; v_call: TRBV6-5; clone_size: .; j_call: TRBJ1-2; cdr3_aa: CASSYSVGGFGYTF; cdr3_nt: TGTGCCAGCAGTTACTCGGTGGGAGGGTTTGGCTACACCTTC
d_call: TRBD2; v_call: TRBV28; clone_size: many; j_call: TRBJ2-1; cdr3_aa: CASSLRAGRLNEQFF; cdr3_nt: TGTGCCAGCAGTTTAAGAGCGGGAAGATTGAATGAGCAGTTCTTC
d_call: TRBD1; v_call: TRBV7-9; clone_size: many; j_call: TRBJ1-2; cdr3_aa: CASSPWDRVRIEGYTF; cdr3_nt: TGTGCCAGCAGCCCGTGGGACAGAGTGAGGATTGAAGGCTACACCTTC
d_call: .; v_call: TRBV14; clone_size: few; j_call: TRBJ1-6; cdr3_aa: CASSQDSPLHF; cdr3_nt: TGTGCCAGCAGCCAAGATTCACCCCTCCACTTT
d_call: TRBD1; v_call: TRBV12-3/TRBV12-4; clone_size: .; j_call: TRBJ1-4; cdr3_aa: CASSLHRGVNEKLFF; cdr3_nt: TGTGCCAGCAGTTTGCACAGGGGAGTGAATGAAAAACTGTTTTTT